This TCR beta chain stems from a study of blood T cell repertoires in COVID-19. Study-wide context: Acute and convalescent COVID-19 samples came from the United States, Italy and Spain.

In the source study's methods: By means of reference gene primer amplification, nucleated cell counts were estimated. Sequenced by immunoSEQ multiplex PCR; TCRdb stores in-frame clones only, minus some. V, J and clone size derive from that table, while D and trimming were established from the DNA sequence. The profile shows about 200,000 clones, roughly 80% of them singletons. J gave up 2 bases and V 3 bases, and 9 bases lay outside the gene matches. The germline V gene encodes CDR1 SGDLS and CDR2 YYNGEE. This CDR3 comprises 16 residues. The origin of this receptor is a woman in her 70s with acute or convalescent COVID-19. This chain joins TRBV9 and TRBJ2-7, with 9 bases that match TRBD2. Sequencing was performed on peripheral blood. The CDR3 region is CASSGRPSGDPYEQYF. The CDR3, as DNA: TGTGCCAGCAGCGGACGCCCTAGCGGGGACCCCTACGAGCAGTACTTC.